Presented here are 21 T cell receptor beta chains from one specimen sequenced in a study of T cells in tumors after PD-1 blockade. The table came from immunoSEQ multiplex PCR; TCRdb's copy has only in-frame clones and leaves some out. The repertoire holds almost 35,000 clones, with 73% as singletons. The source material was PBMCs, sampled after anti-PD-1 treatment. The receptors here all came from a human donor with basal cell carcinoma.

The chain carries TRBV7-9 and TRBJ2-7, with 10 positions matching TRBD1. Per germline, CDR1 SEHNR and CDR2 FQNEAQ (reference sequence). V shed 4 bases, J shed 6 bases, and the junction held 15 bases outside the gene matches. The CDR3 length is 17 residues. CDR3 coding DNA: TGTGCCAGCAGCTCGTCCCGGGACAGGGGCGGAGACCTCGAGCAGTACTTC. It specifies CASSSSRDRGGDLEQYF.

The V and J genes are TRBV7-9 and TRBJ2-7; TRBD2 matches 7 bases. CDR3 length: 14 amino acids. In germline, CDR1 is SEHNR, CDR2 FQNEAQ (reference sequence). The V gene end was trimmed by 4 bases and the J gene end by 4 bases; junction bases not matched to a gene: 7. The CDR3, as DNA: TGTGCCAGCAGCTCCCCGGGGGGAGAATACGAGCAGTACTTC. It codes for CASSSPGGEYEQYF.

The chain combines TRBV11-3 with TRBJ2-3; possible D gene TRBD1, 6 bases. CDR1 and CDR2 (germline): SGHNT, YENEEA. Trimming left V 3 bases short and J 1 base short, with 8 bases between. The CDR3 extends over 14 amino acids. The CDR3, as DNA: TGTGCCAGCAGCTTGAGGACAGGCACAGATACGCAGTATTTT. Its protein product is CASSLRTGTDTQYF.

This clone showed up just once. V gene TRBV6-6 combines with J gene TRBJ1-5; the D is unclear. The germline V gene encodes CDR1 MNHNY and CDR2 SVGAGI (reference sequence). The CDR3 sequence is 12 residues long. V lost 2 bases and J lost 8, with 7 bases in between. Here the CDR3 reads CASSYEREPQHF. The CDR3 nucleotides are TGTGCCAGCAGTTACGAGCGAGAGCCCCAGCATTTT.

The chain joins TRBV5-1 to TRBJ2-3; TRBD2 aligns across 9 bases. Germline V gene lookup returns CDR1 SGHRS and CDR2 YFSETQ. The length of the CDR3 is 17 residues. J lost 5 bases, V lost 4 bases, and 14 bases had no gene match. The CDR3 DNA reads TGCGCCAGCAGCACCAGCGGGGGGCCCGGTAAGATAGATACGCAGTATTTT. This encodes CASSTSGGPGKIDTQYF.

V is TRBV7-2 and J is TRBJ2-3, with a weak D call TRBD2 (6 bases). The germline V gene encodes CDR1 SGHTA and CDR2 FQGNSA. CDR3 size: 15 residues. The V and J ends lost 1 base and 12 bases respectively, with 20 bases between them. CDR3 sequence (DNA): TGTGCCAGCAGCTTAGGGGGGTTGGCGGGACCGGTCCAGTATTTT. Translation gives CASSLGGLAGPVQYF.

The chain combines TRBV28 with TRBJ1-1, with 8 positions matching TRBD1. The CDR3 extends over 15 amino acids. The V and J ends lost 7 bases and 4 bases, in that order; junction bases with no gene match: 11. Germline V lookup: CDR1 MDHEN, CDR2 SYDVKM. The CDR3: CASTPSTGVGTEAFF. The CDR3 DNA follows: TGTGCCAGCACCCCATCGACAGGGGTAGGCACTGAAGCTTTCTTT.

The CDR3 here is CASSIFGQEETQYF. In DNA form, the CDR3 reads TGTGCCAGTAGTATATTTGGACAGGAAGAGACCCAGTACTTC. V and J are TRBV19 and TRBJ2-5; TRBD1 agrees at 7 bases. Germline V gives CDR1 LNHDA, CDR2 SQIVND (reference sequence). The J segment lost 3 bases and the V segment lost 2 bases, leaving 3 bases of the junction unmatched. CDR3 length equals 14 residues.

V gene TRBV7-9 combines with J gene TRBJ2-3; D call uncertain. Germline CDR1 is SEHNR and CDR2 is FQNEAQ (reference sequence). CDR3 size: 15 residues. V shed 1 base and J shed 4 bases, with 12 bases lying between them. The CDR3 spells CASSLVGRAPDTQYF. The CDR3 DNA follows: TGTGCCAGCAGCTTAGTAGGAAGGGCCCCAGATACGCAGTATTTT.

This clone counts as medium-sized. This CDR3 reads CASSGLTGLTEAFF. The DNA for the CDR3 is TGTGCCAGCAGTGGGTTGACAGGGTTGACTGAAGCTTTCTTT. V and J are TRBV28 and TRBJ1-1; 7 bases match TRBD1. This CDR3 comprises 14 residues. Trimming cost V 5 bases and J 5 bases; bases outside gene matches: 8. CDR1 and CDR2 (germline): MDHEN, SYDVKM. The variable domain in full, with the rest retrieved from reference TRBV28 and TRBJ1-1, is DVKVTQSSRYLVKRTGEKVFLECVQDMDHENMFWYRQDPGLGLRLIYFSYDVKMKEKGDIPEGYSVSREKKERFSLILESASTNQTSMYLCASSGLTGLTEAFFGQGTRLTVV.

The chain links TRBV18 to TRBJ1-2; D gene ambiguous. Germline lookup yields CDR1 KGHSH and CDR2 LQKENI. V was shortened by 2 bases and J by 2 bases, with 9 bases between the two germline ends. This CDR3 has 14 residues. The CDR3 reads CASSPAAQNYGYTF. The CDR3 nucleotides are TGTGCCAGCTCACCAGCGGCGCAAAACTATGGCTACACCTTC.

The chain joins TRBV9 to TRBJ2-4; D is tentatively TRBD1 or TRBD2 (5 bases each). Trimming took off 1 base at V and 3 bases at J, with 11 bases between the two ends. This CDR3 is 15 amino acids long. CDR1 SGDLS and CDR2 YYNGEE come from the germline V gene. CDR3 DNA sequence: TGTGCCAGCAGCGTATCCCTTGGGGGCAAAAACATTCAGTACTTC. Translating it yields CASSVSLGGKNIQYF.

This clone turned up a few times. The chain carries TRBV7-6 and TRBJ2-3, with TRBD2 matching 7 bases. This CDR3 contains 14 residues. Losses at the gene ends were 3 bases for V and 6 bases for J; bases not matched to a gene: 6. Germline values: CDR1 SGHVS, CDR2 FNYEAQ. The CDR3 bases are TGTGCCAGCAGCTTCGGGCGGGAGTTGGATACGCAGTATTTT. Its protein product is CASSFGRELDTQYF.

The chain employs TRBV10-3 and TRBJ2-2; D may be TRBD2 (6 bases). This CDR3 region has 16 residues. Germline V lookup: CDR1 ENHRY, CDR2 SYGVKD. Trimming cost V 5 bases and J 0 bases, with 13 bases left between them. Here the CDR3 DNA reads TGTGCCATCAGTCATGGGACTTTCTCGAACACCGGGGAGCTGTTTTTT. Translated, it gives CAISHGTFSNTGELFF.

Only a few counts were recorded for this clone. The CDR3 region has the DNA TGCAGCGCGGGGGAGGGTGACAAAGCTTTCTTT. Translation: CSAGEGDKAFF. The chain joins TRBV29-1 to TRBJ1-1; possibly TRBD1 for D (5 bases). Between the trimmed V and J ends, which lost 7 bases and 9 bases, there was a span of 15 bases. The CDR3 runs to 11 residues. Germline-derived CDR1 and CDR2 are SQVTM and ANQGSEA.

This clone has only a few counts. V usage is TRBV4-3 and J usage is TRBJ1-4, with 8 bases identical to TRBD1. Losses at the gene ends were 3 bases for V and 8 bases for J; bases not matched to a gene: 2. The germline gives CDR1 LGHNA, CDR2 YSLEER. The CDR3 runs to 13 residues. In DNA, the CDR3 is TGCGCCAGCAGCCAGGACAGGGCCGAAAAACTGTTTTTT. Its protein product is CASSQDRAEKLFF.

The chain uses TRBV15 and TRBJ1-6; D not certain. Per germline, CDR1 LNHNV and CDR2 YYDKDF (reference sequence). The V end lost 1 base, the J end lost 7 bases, and 17 bases lay between the germline ends. The CDR3 length is 17 residues. CDR3 residues: CATSRGSTGLGNSPLHF. The CDR3 DNA sequence: TGTGCCACCAGCAGAGGATCAACGGGGTTGGGGAATTCACCCCTCCACTTT.

This chain uses TRBV6-1 with TRBJ2-3; D gene unclear. V was shortened by 2 bases and J by 6 bases, with 21 bases between the two germline ends. Germline-derived CDR1 and CDR2 are MNHNS and SASEGT. The CDR3 runs to 17 residues. CDR3 nucleotide sequence: TGTGCCAGCAGTGAATTTAGTCTCGGTGGTATGGTTGATACGCAGTATTTT. Translated, it gives CASSEFSLGGMVDTQYF.

V gene TRBV11-3 combines with J gene TRBJ2-6, with 8 bases lining up with TRBD2. The CDR3 runs 16 residues. Trimming at V came to 6 bases and at J to 4 bases, leaving 8 bases not matched to a gene. Germline loops: CDR1 SGHNT, CDR2 YENEEA. CDR3 sequence reads: CASRFGLAGGANVLTF. The CDR3 bases are TGTGCCAGCAGGTTCGGACTAGCTGGCGGGGCCAACGTCCTGACTTTC.

This clone was seen once. The chain joins TRBV10-1 to TRBJ1-1; tentatively, D is TRBD1 (5 bases). Germline loops: CDR1 WNHNN, CDR2 SYGVQD (reference sequence). The CDR3 spans 14 residues. V lost 2 bases, J lost 5 bases, and 12 bases lay in between. The CDR3 is CASSEGAGGTEAFF. In nucleotides, the CDR3 is TGCGCCAGCAGTGAGGGGGCTGGGGGGACTGAAGCTTTCTTT.

The rearrangement links TRBV11-3 to TRBJ2-7; D uncertain. This CDR3 region has 12 residues. Germline V gives CDR1 SGHNT, CDR2 YENEEA. Trimming took off 4 bases at V and 2 bases at J, with 6 bases between the two ends. The CDR3 region is CASSSPTYEQYF. The CDR3 DNA reads as TGTGCCAGCAGCTCCCCGACCTACGAGCAGTACTTC.